Sequencing of this T cell receptor (beta chain) was carried out in a study of blood T cell repertoires in COVID-19. Measured with immunoSEQ multiplex PCR; TCRdb has only the in-frame clones, and not every one. The sample records tens of thousands of clones, approximately 82% being singletons. The CDR3 has 16 amino acids. Germline values: CDR1 MNHNY, CDR2 SVGAGI (reference sequence). V gave up 0 bases and J gave up 4 bases, with 13 bases separating them. The chain carries TRBV6-6 and TRBJ1-3, with a weak D call TRBD1 (5 bases). What was sequenced was peripheral blood. This sequence originates from a human donor in a cohort sampled during active COVID-19. The CDR3 loop is CASSYSGGVRGNTIYF. Written as DNA, the CDR3 is TGTGCCAGCAGTTACTCCGGGGGGGTCAGGGGAAACACCATATATTTT.